This T cell receptor (beta chain) stems from a study of shared clonotypes between healthy human individuals. Overall study: The donors, a couple of women and three men, were aged 18 to 49.

Assay: immunoSEQ multiplex PCR; the TCRdb copy retains only in-frame clones and omits some. Among 2 million to 2.5 million clones, more than 85% were seen once, and the ten largest hold 0.39%. Findings of the study overall: It was observed that 4% to 6% of naive CD4 clonotypes were shared across several donors.

On this clone: Its cognate antigen is unknown.

Trimming removed 5 bases at V and 1 base at J, with 12 bases between. Per the germline V gene, CDR1 is LNHNV and CDR2 is YYDKDF (reference sequence). This CDR3 comprises 15 residues. This chain links TRBV15 with TRBJ2-1; D might be TRBD2 (6 bases). The TCR originated in a man aged 18 to 29 in good health. Some clones in this sample may be carry-over from other donors' samples. Source material: naive CD4+ T cells from PBMCs. Subset meaning: CD45RA+ positively selected. Here the CDR3 reads CATSREGLSYNEQFF. In DNA form, the CDR3 reads TGTGCCACCAGCCGGGAAGGACTATCCTACAATGAGCAGTTCTTC. Full variable domain (missing parts from reference TRBV15 and TRBJ2-1): DAMVIQNPRYQVTQFGKPVTLSCSQTLNHNVMYWYQQKSSQAPKLLFHYYDKDFNNEADTPDNFQSRRPNTSFCFLDIRSPGLGDTAMYLCATSREGLSYNEQFFGPGTRLTVL.